The rows below give T cell receptor beta chains drawn from one sample of a study of regulatory T cells in long-lasting Graves disease. TCRdb passed the multiplex PCR reads through MiXCR, listing each CDR3 protein once. The sample yields hundreds of thousands of distinct CDR3 sequences, about 13% seen once. These data also formed part of another study, on T cells in Graves' hyperthyroidism and ophthalmopathy.

The sample consisted of peripheral blood mononuclear cells (PBMCs), taken at new diagnosis, from a patient treated with antithyroid drugs. The source of these receptors is a man aged 25 to 45 with Graves disease. The CDR3 runs from the conserved cysteine through the conserved F or W. D genes are given only for firm matches. Size tells how often a clone was seen (once, few, many) or the class of an expanded clone, and some rows leave it out.

V gene	J gene	clone size	D gene	CDR3 protein	CDR3 DNA
TRBV2	TRBJ2-1	-	-	CASRGTFERPFNEQFF	TGTGCCAGCAGGGGAACGTTTGAGCGGCCCTTCAATGAGCAGTTCTTC
TRBV20-1	TRBJ2-1	many	TRBD2	CSARAASSGDYNEQFF	TGCAGTGCTAGGGCTGCCTCTAGCGGGGATTACAATGAGCAGTTCTTC
TRBV19	TRBJ2-2	few	TRBD1	CASRNQGAGELFF	TGTGCCAGTAGAAATCAGGGGGCCGGGGAGCTGTTTTTT
TRBV11-2	TRBJ2-5	many	-	CASSQDGGTRETQYF	TGTGCCAGCAGTCAAGACGGCGGAACTCGGGAGACCCAGTACTTC
TRBV7-9	TRBJ1-4	many	-	CASSLRDANEKLFF	TGTGCCAGCAGCCTCCGGGACGCTAATGAAAAACTGTTTTTT
TRBV20-1	TRBJ2-2	few	-	CSARDPYFNTGELFF	TGCAGTGCTAGAGATCCCTACTTTAACACCGGGGAGCTGTTTTTT
TRBV12-3/TRBV12-4	TRBJ2-2	many	TRBD1	CASNDRVPGELFF	TGTGCCAGCAACGACAGGGTCCCCGGGGAGCTGTTTTTT
TRBV24-1	TRBJ2-1	many	TRBD1	CATSPGTGGVTEQFF	TGTGCCACCAGTCCTGGGACAGGGGGTGTTACTGAGCAGTTCTTC
TRBV2	TRBJ2-1	many	-	CASQQGREQFF	TGTGCCAGCCAACAGGGAAGGGAGCAGTTCTTC
TRBV2	TRBJ2-2	many	-	CASSEVRGSTGELFF	TGTGCCAGCAGTGAAGTCAGGGGAAGTACCGGGGAGCTGTTTTTT
TRBV7-2	TRBJ2-1	many	TRBD2	CASSRTSGGSHEQFF	TGTGCCAGCAGCCGGACTAGCGGAGGATCCCATGAGCAGTTCTTC
TRBV5-1	TRBJ1-2	many	TRBD1	CASSLEGQNNNYGYTF	TGCGCCAGCAGCTTGGAGGGACAGAACAACAACTATGGCTACACCTTC
TRBV27	TRBJ2-5	many	TRBD1	CASSGQGETQYF	TGTGCCAGCAGCGGACAGGGGGAGACCCAGTACTTC
TRBV2	TRBJ2-1	many	-	CASRGDSLNEQFF	TGTGCCAGCAGGGGGGACTCTTTAAATGAGCAGTTCTTC
TRBV27	TRBJ1-2	many	-	CASRSPGRSAYGYTF	TGTGCCAGCCGATCCCCGGGACGATCTGCCTATGGCTACACCTTC
TRBV9	TRBJ1-2	-	-	CASSVGNYGYTF	TGTGCCAGCAGCGTTGGCAACTATGGCTACACCTTC
TRBV5-6	TRBJ2-1	few	-	CASSIRASSYNEQFF	TGTGCCAGCAGCATACGGGCGAGCTCCTACAATGAGCAGTTCTTC